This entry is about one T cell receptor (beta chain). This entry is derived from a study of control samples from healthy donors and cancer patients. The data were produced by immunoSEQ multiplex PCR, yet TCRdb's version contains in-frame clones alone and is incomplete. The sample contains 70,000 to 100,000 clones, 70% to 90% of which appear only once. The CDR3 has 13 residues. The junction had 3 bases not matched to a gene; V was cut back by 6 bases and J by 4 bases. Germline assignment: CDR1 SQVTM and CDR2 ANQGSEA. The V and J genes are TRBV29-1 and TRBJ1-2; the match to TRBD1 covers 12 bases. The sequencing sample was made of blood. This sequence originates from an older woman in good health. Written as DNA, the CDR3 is TGCAGCGTGGGACAGGGGGCTGGCTATGGCTACACCTTC. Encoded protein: CSVGQGAGYGYTF. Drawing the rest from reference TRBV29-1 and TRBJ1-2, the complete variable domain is SAVISQKPSRDICQRGTSLTIQCQVDSQVTMMFWYRQQPGQSLTLIATANQGSEATYESGFVIDKFPISRPNLTFSTLTVSNMSPEDSSIYLCSVGQGAGYGYTFGSGTRLTVV.